The TCR beta chain under discussion was sequenced for a study of radiation and T cells in renal cell carcinoma. In its sample, this clone was seen a few times. Its antigen is not identified. Study conclusions and caveats: Irradiated tumors had higher TCR clonality than control tumors. Dominant CDR3 motifs occupied more repertoire in irradiated than control tumors.

Sequencing used immunoSEQ multiplex PCR; TCRdb keeps in-frame clones, though not all of them. The sample lists about 18,000 clones; approximately 62% were seen once. Treatment meaning: treatment-naive control, cytoreductive nephrectomy. The sequence was collected from a man aged 45 to 65 with renal cell carcinoma. The material sequenced was tumor tissue, taken from a patient whose treatment was nephrectomy without radiotherapy.

This CDR3 is CASRFSMNTEAFF. DNA of the CDR3: TGTGCCAGCAGGTTTAGCATGAACACTGAAGCTTTCTTT. The V and J genes are TRBV14 and TRBJ1-1; D not certain. CDR3 size: 13 residues. From germline, CDR1 is SGHDN and CDR2 FVKESK. V gave up 6 bases and J gave up 0 bases, with 8 bases separating them.